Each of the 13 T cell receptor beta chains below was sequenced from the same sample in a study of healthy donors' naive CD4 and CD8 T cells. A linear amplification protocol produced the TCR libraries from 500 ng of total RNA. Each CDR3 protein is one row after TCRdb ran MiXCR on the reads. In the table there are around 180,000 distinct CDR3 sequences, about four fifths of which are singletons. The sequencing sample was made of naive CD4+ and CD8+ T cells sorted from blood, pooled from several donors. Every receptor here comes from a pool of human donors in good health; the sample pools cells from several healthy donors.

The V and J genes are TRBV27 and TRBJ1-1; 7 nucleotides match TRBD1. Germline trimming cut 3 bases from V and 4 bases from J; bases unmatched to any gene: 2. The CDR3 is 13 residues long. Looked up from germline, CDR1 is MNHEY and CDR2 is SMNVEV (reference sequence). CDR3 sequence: CASSFSGGTEAFF. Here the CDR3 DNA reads TGTGCCAGCAGTTTTTCAGGGGGCACTGAAGCTTTCTTT.

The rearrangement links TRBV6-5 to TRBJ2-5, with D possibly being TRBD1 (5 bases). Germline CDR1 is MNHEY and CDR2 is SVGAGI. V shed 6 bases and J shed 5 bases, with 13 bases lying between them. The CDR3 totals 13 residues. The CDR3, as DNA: TGTGCCAGCAGCCCCTCAGGGTTGGAGACCCAGTACTTC. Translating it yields CASSPSGLETQYF.

CDR3 sequence reads: CASSGGSRGEETQYF. The DNA for the CDR3 is TGTGCCAGTAGTGGAGGGTCCAGGGGAGAAGAGACCCAGTACTTC. This chain connects TRBV19 to TRBJ2-5, with D possibly called TRBD1 or TRBD2 (6 bases each). This CDR3 has 15 amino acids. V lost 5 bases and J 3 bases, leaving 16 bases between the germline ends. Germline V gene lookup returns CDR1 LNHDA and CDR2 SQIVND (reference sequence).

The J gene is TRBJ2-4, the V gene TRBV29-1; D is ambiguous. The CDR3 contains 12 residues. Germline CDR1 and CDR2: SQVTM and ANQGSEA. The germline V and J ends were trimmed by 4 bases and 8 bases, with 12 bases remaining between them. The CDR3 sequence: CSVVGSRDIQYF. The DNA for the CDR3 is TGCAGCGTTGTGGGATCTCGGGACATTCAGTACTTC.

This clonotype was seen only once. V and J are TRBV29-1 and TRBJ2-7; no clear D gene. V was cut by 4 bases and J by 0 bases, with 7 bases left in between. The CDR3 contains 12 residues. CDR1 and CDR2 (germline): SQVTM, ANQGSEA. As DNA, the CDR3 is TGCAGCGTTGCGGCAGGCTCCTACGAGCAGTACTTC. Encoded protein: CSVAAGSYEQYF.

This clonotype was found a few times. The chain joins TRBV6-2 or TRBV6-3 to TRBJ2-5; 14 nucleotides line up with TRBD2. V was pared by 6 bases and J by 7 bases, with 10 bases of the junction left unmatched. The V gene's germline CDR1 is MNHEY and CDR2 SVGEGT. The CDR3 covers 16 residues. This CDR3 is CASRTGTSGSRVTQYF. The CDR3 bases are TGTGCCAGCAGGACCGGGACTAGCGGGAGCAGGGTGACCCAGTACTTC.

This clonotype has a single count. This CDR3 reads CSVDTGNGANVLTF. The CDR3 bases are TGCAGCGTTGACACAGGGAATGGGGCCAACGTCCTGACTTTC. The chain joins TRBV29-1 to TRBJ2-6, with D perhaps TRBD1 (6 bases). This CDR3 comprises 14 residues. V lost 3 bases to trimming and J lost 3 bases, with 9 bases between them. The germline gives CDR1 SQVTM, CDR2 ANQGSEA.

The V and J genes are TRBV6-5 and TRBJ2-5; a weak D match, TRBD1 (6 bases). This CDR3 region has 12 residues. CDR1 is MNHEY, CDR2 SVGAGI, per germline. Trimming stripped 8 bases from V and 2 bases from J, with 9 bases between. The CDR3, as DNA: TGTGCCAGCGCTCAGGGGCAAGAGACCCAGTACTTC. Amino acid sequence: CASAQGQETQYF.

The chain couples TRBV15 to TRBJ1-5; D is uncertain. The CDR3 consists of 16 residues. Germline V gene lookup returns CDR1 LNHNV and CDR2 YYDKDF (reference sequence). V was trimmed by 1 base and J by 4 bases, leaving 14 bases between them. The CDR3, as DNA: TGTGCCACCAGCAGAGGACTTAAAGGCACGAATCAGCCCCAGCATTTT. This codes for CATSRGLKGTNQPQHF.

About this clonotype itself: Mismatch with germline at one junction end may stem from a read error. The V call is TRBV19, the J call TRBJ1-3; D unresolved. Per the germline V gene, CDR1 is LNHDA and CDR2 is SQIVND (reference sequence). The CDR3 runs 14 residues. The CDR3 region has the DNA TGTGTCAGTAGTATTGGTGGCTCTGGAAACACCATATATTTT. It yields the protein CVSSIGGSGNTIYF.

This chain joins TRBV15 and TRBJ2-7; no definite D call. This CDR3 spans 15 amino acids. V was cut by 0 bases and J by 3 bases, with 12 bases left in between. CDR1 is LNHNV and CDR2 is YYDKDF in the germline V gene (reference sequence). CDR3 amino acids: CATSRDRSSYYEQYF. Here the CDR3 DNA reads TGTGCCACCAGCAGAGACCGCTCCTCGTACTACGAGCAGTACTTC.

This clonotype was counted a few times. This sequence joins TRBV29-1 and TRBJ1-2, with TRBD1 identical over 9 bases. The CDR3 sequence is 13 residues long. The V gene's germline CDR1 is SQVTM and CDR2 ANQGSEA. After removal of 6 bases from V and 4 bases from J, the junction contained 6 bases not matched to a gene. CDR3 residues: CSVKQGAGYGYTF. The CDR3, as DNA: TGCAGCGTGAAACAGGGGGCGGGCTATGGCTACACCTTC. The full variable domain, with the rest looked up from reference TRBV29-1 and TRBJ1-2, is SAVISQKPSRDICQRGTSLTIQCQVDSQVTMMFWYRQQPGQSLTLIATANQGSEATYESGFVIDKFPISRPNLTFSTLTVSNMSPEDSSIYLCSVKQGAGYGYTFGSGTRLTVV.

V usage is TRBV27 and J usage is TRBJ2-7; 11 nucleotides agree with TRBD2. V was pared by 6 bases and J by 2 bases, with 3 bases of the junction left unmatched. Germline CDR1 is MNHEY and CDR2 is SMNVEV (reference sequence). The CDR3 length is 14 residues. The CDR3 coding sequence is TGTGCCAGCAGATATAGCGGGAGGGCCTACGAGCAGTACTTC. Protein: CASRYSGRAYEQYF.